The next 24 T cell receptor beta chains were all read from a single sample in a study of regulatory T cells in long-lasting Graves disease. According to the study, TCR beta libraries were built with iRepertoire HTBI primers and CDR3-region Arm-PCR. A single record per CDR3 protein comes from TCRdb applying MiXCR to the multiplex PCR reads. The sample holds roughly 500,000 distinct CDR3 sequences; about 22% are singletons and the top ten take roughly 7.7%. Described time point: persistent/refractory GD, antithyroid drugs over 5 years with positive TRAb. PBMC-extracted RNA yielded the TCR library. Specimen: peripheral blood mononuclear cells (PBMCs), collected when the disease was refractory, from a patient treated with antithyroid drugs. The receptors were sampled from a female donor with Graves disease.

In this sample, this clonotype turned up many times. The chain employs TRBV6-1 and TRBJ1-5; D is undetermined. CDR3 size: 13 residues. CDR1 and CDR2 from the germline V gene are MNHNS and SASEGT. Trimming removed 5 bases from V and 0 bases from J, with 5 bases in between. As DNA, the CDR3 is TGTGCCAGCAGTAAGAATAGCAATCAGCCCCAGCATTTT. This gives the protein CASSKNSNQPQHF.

This clonotype appeared a few times. The chain is built from TRBV30 and TRBJ2-7, with D possibly being TRBD1 or TRBD2 (6 bases each). This CDR3 is built from 12 residues. Germline V lookup: CDR1 GTSNPN, CDR2 SVGIG (reference sequence). The V gene lost 5 bases and the J gene lost 6 bases, with 14 bases spanning the gap. In DNA, the CDR3 is TGTGCCTGGCAAATGGGGGGCGGCGAGCAGTACTTC. It yields the protein CAWQMGGGEQYF.

The V call is TRBV30, the J call TRBJ1-6, with D uncertain. V gave up 5 bases and J gave up 1 base, with 6 bases separating them. The germline V gene has CDR1 GTSNPN and CDR2 SVGIG (reference sequence). The CDR3 runs 13 residues. CDR3 loop: CAWRGSYNSPLHF. The DNA for the CDR3 is TGTGCCTGGCGGGGATCCTATAATTCACCCCTCCACTTT.

This clonotype was seen a few times. CDR3: CASSRGDFLNTEAFF. The CDR3 nucleotides read TGTGCCAGCAGTAGAGGGGACTTCCTGAACACTGAAGCTTTCTTT. The J gene is TRBJ1-1, the V gene TRBV27; D perhaps matches TRBD1 (5 bases). This CDR3 region has 15 residues. Trimming stripped 5 bases from V and 0 bases from J, with 13 bases between. The germline V gene encodes CDR1 MNHEY and CDR2 SMNVEV (reference sequence).

This clonotype was seen only once. The CDR3 ends on some other residue instead of the conserved phenylalanine or tryptophan, so this is likely a read error. The chain couples TRBV5-6 to TRBJ2-7; no reliable D call. The V gene's germline CDR1 is SGHDT and CDR2 YYEEEE. This CDR3 comprises 14 residues. Trimming took 0 bases from V and 2 from J, leaving 9 bases between them. The CDR3 sequence: CASSLAGPAYEQYL. In DNA form, the CDR3 reads TGTGCCAGCAGCTTGGCAGGTCCAGCCTACGAGCAGTACCTC.

The chain is built from TRBV28 and TRBJ1-2, with a possible D match to TRBD1 (5 bases). Trimming stripped 4 bases from V and 5 bases from J, with 14 bases between. CDR1 and CDR2 (germline): MDHEN, SYDVKM. The CDR3 has 14 amino acids. In nucleotides, the CDR3 is TGTGCCAGCAGTTCCCCAGGGCAGGGTTATGGCTACACCTTC. It codes for CASSSPGQGYGYTF.

This clonotype has a count of ten or more. The rearrangement joins TRBV5-6 to TRBJ2-7; 10 bases agree with TRBD1. The CDR3 has 16 residues. The junction had 11 bases not matched to a gene; V was cut back by 4 bases and J by 4 bases. The V gene's germline CDR1 is SGHDT and CDR2 YYEEEE. The chain's CDR3 is CASSAGTGVLLYEQYF. The CDR3 nucleotides are TGTGCCAGCAGCGCGGGGACAGGGGTATTGTTGTACGAGCAGTACTTC.

This clonotype was seen a handful of times. The chain uses TRBV11-2 and TRBJ2-3, with 14 bases identical to TRBD2. Germline CDR1 is SGHAT and CDR2 is FQNNGV. The CDR3 consists of 20 residues. V lost 4 bases to trimming and J lost 0 bases; unmatched junction nucleotides: 12. This CDR3 reads CASSSLGLAGGVTSTDTQYF. The CDR3 DNA follows: TGTGCCAGCAGCTCCCTTGGACTAGCGGGGGGCGTTACTAGCACAGATACGCAGTATTTT.

The chain joins TRBV7-2 to TRBJ2-7; D unresolved. V lost 4 bases and J lost 5, with 18 bases in between. The length of the CDR3 is 15 residues. Germline CDR1 is SGHTA and CDR2 is FQGNSA. The CDR3 loop reads CASSSGRWLRHEQYF. CDR3 DNA: TGTGCCAGCAGCTCAGGACGGTGGCTGAGACACGAGCAGTACTTC.

This clonotype has a count of ten or more. CDR3 residues: CATSDDSTGLHGYTF. Written as DNA, the CDR3 is TGTGCCACCAGTGATGATTCGACAGGGCTCCATGGCTACACCTTC. This chain connects TRBV24-1 to TRBJ1-2; 7 bases fit TRBD1. V dropped 3 bases and J dropped 6; count of bases not matched to a gene: 9. From germline, CDR1 is KGHDR and CDR2 SFDVKD. This CDR3 comprises 15 residues.

A few counts support this clonotype. The chain employs TRBV30 and TRBJ2-1, with D perhaps matching TRBD1 (7 bases). The V end lost 3 bases, the J end lost 4 bases, and 13 bases lay between the germline ends. Germline V gene sequence: CDR1 GTSNPN, CDR2 SVGIG (reference sequence). The CDR3 is 14 residues long. CDR3 bases: TGTGCCTGGAGAAACGGGGGACAGTACAATGAGCAGTTCTTC. Amino acids: CAWRNGGQYNEQFF.

Ten or more counts support this clonotype. The CDR3: CASSSPGGWGQAGNTIYF. The DNA for the CDR3 is TGTGCCAGCAGTTCACCGGGGGGCTGGGGCCAGGCTGGAAACACCATATATTTT. The chain uses TRBV28 and TRBJ1-3, with D maybe TRBD1 (6 bases). V was pared by 4 bases and J by 2 bases, with 21 bases between. The CDR3 has 18 amino acids. Germline V gives CDR1 MDHEN, CDR2 SYDVKM.

This clonotype was found many times. This chain connects TRBV6-1 to TRBJ1-1; no clear D. The V and J ends lost 2 bases and 3 bases respectively, with 13 bases between them. The CDR3 extends over 15 amino acids. Germline V gene sequence: CDR1 MNHNS, CDR2 SASEGT. CDR3 protein: CASSERAYLDTEAFF. The CDR3 DNA reads TGTGCCAGCAGTGAAAGGGCCTACTTGGACACTGAAGCTTTCTTT.

Regarding this clonotype: The junction shows a germline mismatch at one end, possibly a read error. The chain recombines TRBV19 with TRBJ1-3; D unclear. The CDR3 covers 14 residues. CDR1 is LNHDA, CDR2 SQIVND, per germline (reference sequence). The CDR3 reads CASSIGSSGNTMYF. CDR3 DNA: TGTGCCAGTAGCATAGGGAGCTCTGGAAACACCATGTATTTT. Variable domain in full (rest from reference TRBV19 and TRBJ1-3): DGGITQSPKYLFRKEGQNVTLSCEQNLNHDAMYWYRQDPGQGLRLIYYSQIVNDFQKGDIAEGYSVSREKKESFPLTVTSAQKNPTAFYLCASSIGSSGNTMYFGEGSWLTVV.

About this clonotype itself: A single base separates this from a much larger clone, so it may be a read error. J is TRBJ2-7 and V is TRBV6-9; possibly TRBD2 for D (5 bases). CDR1 is MNHGY, CDR2 SVAAGI, per germline. CDR3 length: 13 residues. V lost 3 bases and J lost 5, with 11 bases in between. In nucleotides, the CDR3 is TGTGCCAGCAGTTACGGGGATCAGGACGAGCAGTACTTC. It specifies CASSYGDQDEQYF.

This clonotype has only a few counts. The CDR3 region is CASSPGQGEKLFF. The CDR3 DNA is TGTGCCAGCAGCCCGGGACAGGGAGAAAAACTGTTTTTT. The gene calls are TRBV7-9 and TRBJ1-4; 9 bases are shared with TRBD1. Trimming cost V 5 bases and J 8 bases; bases outside gene matches: 3. The CDR3 consists of 13 residues. Germline CDR1 reads SEHNR; CDR2 reads FQNEAQ (reference sequence).

In this sample, this clonotype turned up once. This may arise from a read error, as a much more abundant clone is one base away. The V and J genes are TRBV6-2 or TRBV6-3 and TRBJ1-5, with D unclear. The end of the DNA fits TRBJ2-3 better, so the J call may be wrong. Per the germline V gene, CDR1 is MNHEY and CDR2 is SVGEGT. This CDR3 is 15 amino acids long. The CDR3 is CASSEISNSNQPQYF. CDR3 in DNA: TGTGCCAGCAGTGAAATTTCCAATAGCAATCAGCCCCAGTATTTT.

The rearrangement uses TRBV15 and TRBJ1-1; 8 bases match TRBD1. The CDR3 consists of 15 residues. V was clipped by 1 base and J by 5 bases; unmatched bases: 6. Per germline, CDR1 LNHNV and CDR2 YYDKDF (reference sequence). As DNA, the CDR3 is TGTGCCACCAGCAGAGGCGGACAGGGAAGAACTGAAGCTTTCTTT. Amino acids: CATSRGGQGRTEAFF.

This clonotype was detected ten times or more. The chain links TRBV12-3 or TRBV12-4 to TRBJ1-2; maybe TRBD1 (5 bases). CDR3 size: 13 residues. The V gene lost 3 bases and the J gene lost 7 bases, with 12 bases spanning the gap. The CDR3 loop reads CASSFEGMGGYTF. CDR3 in DNA: TGTGCCAGCAGTTTTGAGGGGATGGGTGGCTACACCTTC.

The table lists this clonotype with many counts. The chain is built from TRBV28 and TRBJ1-5; weak D call: TRBD1 (6 bases). The germline V gene encodes CDR1 MDHEN and CDR2 SYDVKM. Trimming removed 3 bases from V and 0 bases from J, with 18 bases in between. This CDR3 is built from 18 residues. CDR3 amino acids: CASSLDNLGGNSNQPQHF. As DNA, the CDR3 is TGTGCCAGCAGTTTGGATAACCTAGGGGGAAATAGCAATCAGCCCCAGCATTTT.

The table lists this clonotype with many counts. V is TRBV11-3 and J is TRBJ2-7, with TRBD2 matching over 11 bases. V was pared by 5 bases and J by 4 bases, with 7 bases of the junction left unmatched. Germline V CDR1 and CDR2: SGHNT, YENEEA. The CDR3 contains 15 residues. CDR3 in DNA: TGTGCCAGCAGCCAAGACCCTAGCGGGAGGTACGAGCAGTACTTC. Translating it yields CASSQDPSGRYEQYF.

The rearrangement joins TRBV2 to TRBJ2-7; D may correspond to TRBD1 or TRBD2 (5 bases each). V lost 5 bases to trimming and J lost 3 bases, with 20 bases between them. This CDR3 contains 16 residues. Germline V gives CDR1 SNHLY, CDR2 FYNNEI. For the CDR3, the DNA is TGTGCCAGCAGTACGGGGCCAGCCGACCCTCTCTACGAGCAGTACTTC. Residues: CASSTGPADPLYEQYF.

This clonotype was detected only a few times. The CDR3 DNA reads TGCAGCGCTGGTGGATCGGACGGCTACACCTTC. Its translation: CSAGGSDGYTF. The chain links TRBV29-1 to TRBJ1-2; D unclear. Germline V gene data show CDR1 as SQVTM and CDR2 as ANQGSEA. Trimming took 7 bases from V and 8 from J, leaving 14 bases between them. The CDR3 runs to 11 residues. The full variable domain, in which reference TRBV29-1 and TRBJ1-2 provide the parts outside the CDR3, is SAVISQKPSRDICQRGTSLTIQCQVDSQVTMMFWYRQQPGQSLTLIATANQGSEATYESGFVIDKFPISRPNLTFSTLTVSNMSPEDSSIYLCSAGGSDGYTFGSGTRLTVV.

This clonotype was seen more than once but under ten times. This chain uses TRBV19 with TRBJ1-5, with D possibly TRBD1 on 5 matching bases. V dropped 7 bases and J dropped 9 bases, with 22 bases sitting between them. Germline V lookup: CDR1 LNHDA, CDR2 SQIVND (reference sequence). CDR3 length: 15 residues. The CDR3 nucleotides are TGTGCCAGTAAGTCCGAAGCAGGGAGCGTTGGGCCCCAGCATTTT. Protein product: CASKSEAGSVGPQHF.